This TCR beta chain came from a study of blood T cell repertoires in COVID-19. The CDR3 has 15 residues. The germline V gene encodes CDR1 LNHDA and CDR2 SQIVND (reference sequence). V was clipped by 7 bases and J by 1 base; unmatched bases: 7. The method was immunoSEQ multiplex PCR; TCRdb's version includes in-frame clones alone and lacks a portion of them. The table records about 160,000 clones, 85% of them present only once. The specimen was peripheral blood. This clonotype originated in a human donor with acute or convalescent COVID-19. The donor label of this sample is uncertain. This chain connects TRBV19 to TRBJ1-3, with 7 bases identical to TRBD1. The chain's CDR3 is CASTVSGQSGNTIYF. In DNA, the CDR3 is TGTGCCAGTACTGTTTCGGGACAGTCTGGAAACACCATATATTTT.